The sequence of this T cell receptor (beta chain) was determined in a study of sequential checkpoint blockade in melanoma. About the research overall: Patients were randomized 1:1 to nivolumab-then-ipilimumab or ipilimumab-then-nivolumab first-line. Maintenance nivolumab came after either treatment sequence.

Sequencing was performed with immunoSEQ multiplex PCR; in TCRdb, only in-frame clones are kept and a portion is missing. The sample yields about 29,000 clones, over 60% seen once. Trimming took off 6 bases at V and 8 bases at J, with 13 bases between the two ends. CDR1 is MDHEN and CDR2 is SYDVKM in the germline V gene. There are 13 residues in the CDR3. The treatment denotes: randomized to nivolumab then ipilimumab (arm A) or the reverse (arm B). PBMC sorting kept live CD3+CD8+ cells without CD19 or CD56. This chain joins TRBV28 and TRBJ2-2; maybe TRBD2 (6 bases). The source material was CD8+ T cells sorted from blood (inferred from file names), sampled from a patient given nivolumab and ipilimumab in sequence. The clonotype was recovered from a human donor with melanoma. The CDR3 region is CASSQAGTGELFF. CDR3 nucleotide sequence: TGTGCCAGCAGCCAGGCAGGGACTGGGGAGCTGTTTTTT.